This is a list of T cell receptor beta chains from one sample in a study of blood T cell repertoires in COVID-19. The repertoire was sequenced with immunoSEQ multiplex PCR; TCRdb's copy has only in-frame clones and lacks some. The table lists a few hundred thousand clones, roughly 90% of them singletons. The sequenced sample consisted of peripheral blood. These receptors came from a woman in her twenties or thirties with COVID-19, enrolled during active disease. Both conserved end residues are part of each CDR3. A D gene is named only where the DNA matches it firmly. Some rows mark clone size as missing; the rest say once, few, many or name a class of expanded clone.

d_call	v_call	j_call	clone_size	cdr3_nt	cdr3_aa
TRBD1	TRBV2	TRBJ2-2	few	TGTGCCAGCAGTGAACAATTAGGGGGCGCGGGCACCGGGGAGCTGTTTTTT	CASSEQLGGAGTGELFF
-	TRBV19	TRBJ2-2	-	TGTGCCAGTAGTATGAACGTCCTCGGCGGCGGGGAGCTGTTTTTT	CASSMNVLGGGELFF
-	TRBV6-6	TRBJ1-1	-	TGTGCCAGCATCTTAACTTTGAACGCTGAAGCTTTCTTT	CASILTLNAEAFF
-	TRBV9	TRBJ1-2	-	TGTGCCAGCAGCGAATACAGACAGGCCGACTATGGCTACACCTTC	CASSEYRQADYGYTF
-	TRBV4-1	TRBJ1-1	once	TGCGCCAGCAGCCAAGACCCGAGTACTGAAGCTTTCTTT	CASSQDPSTEAFF
-	TRBV12-3/TRBV12-4	TRBJ1-2	-	TGTGCCAGCAGAATCCAATCGGGGGGCTACACCTTC	CASRIQSGGYTF
-	TRBV3-1/TRBV3-2	TRBJ1-3	-	TGTGCCAGCAGCCGGACAGCTGGAAACACCATATATTTT	CASSRTAGNTIYF
TRBD2	TRBV4-3	TRBJ2-5	-	TGCGCCAGCAGCCAAGATGGCCGGGGGGGGGTAGAGACCCAGTACTTC	CASSQDGRGGVETQYF
TRBD2	TRBV6-5	TRBJ2-5	-	TGTGCCAGCAGTAGCGGGGTACGGGGGGTGGAGACCCAGTACTTC	CASSSGVRGVETQYF
TRBD1	TRBV28	TRBJ2-1	-	TGTGCCAGCAGTTTAGGGACAGGGTACAATGAGCAGTTCTTC	CASSLGTGYNEQFF
-	TRBV10-2	TRBJ1-2	-	TGCGCCAGCACTGGGGAGGCGGGCTACACCTTC	CASTGEAGYTF
-	TRBV5-4	TRBJ2-7	-	TGTGCCAGCAGCTTGGACAGGCAATGGGGGGACGAGCAGTACTTC	CASSLDRQWGDEQYF
-	TRBV27	TRBJ1-1	-	TGTGCCAGCAGTCCCCGGACGGGAGGGACTGAAGCTTTCTTT	CASSPRTGGTEAFF
-	TRBV10-1	TRBJ2-1	-	TGCGCCAGCAGTGACGGGGATGAGCAGTTCTTC	CASSDGDEQFF
TRBD1	TRBV11-2	TRBJ1-2	-	TGTGCCAGCAGCCCGGACAGGAACTATGGCTACACCTTC	CASSPDRNYGYTF
TRBD2	TRBV5-8	TRBJ2-1	-	TGTGCCAGCAGCCGGGGACTAGGCATTTTCGATGAGCAGTTCTTC	CASSRGLGIFDEQFF
-	TRBV2	TRBJ2-3	-	TGTGCCAGCAGTGAAGGGGTCTGGCGGATCACAGATACGCAGTATTTT	CASSEGVWRITDTQYF
-	TRBV5-1	TRBJ2-1	-	TGCGCCAGCAGCTTTAGCAATGAGCAGTTCTTC	CASSFSNEQFF
-	TRBV29-1	TRBJ2-7	-	TGCAGCGTTGAAGTCCCAGGGTCCCGCTCCTACGAGCAGTACTTC	CSVEVPGSRSYEQYF
-	TRBV10-2	TRBJ2-1	-	TGCGCCAGCGGCCATTCGACTATCAGGGAGCAGTTCTTC	CASGHSTIREQFF
TRBD1	TRBV2	TRBJ1-6	-	TGTGCCAGCAGACGATATGACAGGGGAAATTCACCCCTCCACTTT	CASRRYDRGNSPLHF
-	TRBV7-2	TRBJ2-5	-	TGCGCCAGCAGCTTAGGTCCCCAGGTAGAGACCCAGTACTTC	CASSLGPQVETQYF
TRBD2	TRBV5-1	TRBJ2-1	once	TGCGCCAGCAGTAACTTTAGCGGGGGGCCCATAAACCAGTTCTTC	CASSNFSGGPINQFF
TRBD1	TRBV5-1	TRBJ2-7	-	TGCGCCAGCAGCTTGCTGGACAGGGGTTTGTACGAGCAGTACTTC	CASSLLDRGLYEQYF
TRBD2	TRBV10-2	TRBJ2-3	-	TGCGCCAGCAGTGGACGGCGGGAGGGTGGCACAGATACGCAGTATTTT	CASSGRREGGTDTQYF
TRBD2	TRBV5-4	TRBJ2-5	-	TGTGCCAGCAGCTCTCCGGTTGGCGGGGGAGGGATGGAGACCCAGTACTTC	CASSSPVGGGGMETQYF
TRBD1	TRBV19	TRBJ1-1	-	TGTGCCAGTAGTACGTGGGGGCTAGGGGGCGCCGCCACTGAAGCTTTCTTT	CASSTWGLGGAATEAFF
TRBD2	TRBV4-3	TRBJ2-1	-	TGCGCCACCAAACCGGGACTAGCTAACAATGAGCAGTTCTTC	CATKPGLANNEQFF
TRBD1	TRBV19	TRBJ1-5	-	TGTGCCAGTTCTCCCGGGACAGGGGGCAATCAGCCCCAGCATTTT	CASSPGTGGNQPQHF
-	TRBV3-1/TRBV3-2	TRBJ2-3	-	TGTGCCAGCAGCCAAGGTCGGGATAGCCACGCAGATACGCAGTATTTT	CASSQGRDSHADTQYF
-	TRBV19	TRBJ2-7	-	TGTGCCACCCGGTCCGGGGTAGAGCAGTACTTC	CATRSGVEQYF
-	TRBV10-3	TRBJ2-5	-	TGTGCCATCGGCAGGGAGGCCGAGACCCAGTACTTC	CAIGREAETQYF
TRBD1	TRBV12-5	TRBJ2-3	-	TGTGCTAGTGGTTCAGGACAGGCTGGCACAGATACGCAGTATTTT	CASGSGQAGTDTQYF
-	TRBV9	TRBJ1-5	-	TGTGCCAGCAGCTCCCGAGGGCAAAATCAGCCCCAGCATTTT	CASSSRGQNQPQHF
TRBD2	TRBV30	TRBJ2-2	once	TGTGCCTGGAGTTTGGGACTAGCGGGAGGAACGAACACCGGGGAGCTGTTTTTT	CAWSLGLAGGTNTGELFF
-	TRBV6-5	TRBJ2-2	-	TGTGCCAGCCATAAAGCGGGGAACACCGGGGAGCTGTTTTTT	CASHKAGNTGELFF
-	TRBV10-3	TRBJ2-2	-	TGTGCCACCGCAGGGAGGAGGGACGACGGGGAGCTGTTTTTT	CATAGRRDDGELFF
-	TRBV10-3	TRBJ2-3	-	TGTGCCATCCTAAGCGGGAGCACAGATACGCAGTATTTT	CAILSGSTDTQYF
-	TRBV24-1	TRBJ2-5	-	TGTGCCACCAGTGACCCAGGGTACCAAGAGACCCAGTACTTC	CATSDPGYQETQYF
TRBD1	TRBV2	TRBJ2-3	-	TGTGCCAGCACCGGACAGGGCCCTGGCACAGATACGCAGTATTTT	CASTGQGPGTDTQYF
-	TRBV18	TRBJ1-4	-	TGTGCCAGCTCACCGACACTTTCAACTAATGAAAAACTGTTTTTT	CASSPTLSTNEKLFF
-	TRBV7-9	TRBJ2-1	few	TGTGCCAGCAGCTTAGTTGTAAATGAGCAGTTCTTC	CASSLVVNEQFF
-	TRBV2	TRBJ2-3	-	TGTGCCAGCAGTGAAGCGGGCGGGGCCTACACAGATACGCAGTATTTT	CASSEAGGAYTDTQYF
-	TRBV10-3	TRBJ1-5	-	TGTGCCATCAGCTCCAGGGTTGAGAACAATCAGCCCCAGCATTTT	CAISSRVENNQPQHF
-	TRBV19	TRBJ1-2	-	TGTGCCAGTAGTATAGATCAGGGAGGGTCCTATGGCTACACCTTC	CASSIDQGGSYGYTF
-	TRBV5-1	TRBJ1-1	few	TGCGCCAGCAGCTACGGGACAGAAGCTTTCTTT	CASSYGTEAFF
-	TRBV5-1	TRBJ1-1	-	TGCGCCAGCAGCCCAACCCTGGGTCCAGGCACTGAAGCTTTCTTT	CASSPTLGPGTEAFF
TRBD1	TRBV27	TRBJ2-7	-	TGTGCCAGCAGCACACAAATTGACAGGGGCTACGAGCAGTACTTC	CASSTQIDRGYEQYF
TRBD1	TRBV7-9	TRBJ1-6	-	TGTGCCAGCAGCCCCGGACAGGGGGATAATTCACCCCTCCACTTT	CASSPGQGDNSPLHF
-	TRBV7-9	TRBJ1-2	-	TGTGCCAGCAGCTTAGAAGGGGGCTATGGCTACACCTTC	CASSLEGGYGYTF
TRBD1	TRBV7-2	TRBJ1-6	-	TGTGCCAGCAGCCCTCGGGGTGGGACAGGGACTTCACCCCTCCACTTT	CASSPRGGTGTSPLHF
-	TRBV6-5	TRBJ1-1	once	TGTGCCAGCACCCCTCCGGGGGGCAACACTGAAGCTTTCTTT	CASTPPGGNTEAFF
-	TRBV11-3	TRBJ1-6	-	TGTGCCAGCAGCTTAGAGGGCAGTCATTCACCCCTCCACTTT	CASSLEGSHSPLHF
TRBD2	TRBV4-3	TRBJ2-1	few	TGCGCCAGCAGCCAAGGGGCGGGGGGCTCCTACAATGAGCAGTTCTTC	CASSQGAGGSYNEQFF
-	TRBV27	TRBJ2-1	-	TGTGCCAGCAGTTTTGGAGTCAGGGGAAGCGGTGAGCAGTTCTTC	CASSFGVRGSGEQFF
TRBD1	TRBV28	TRBJ1-2	-	TGTGCCAGCCGGACAGGGTTGGATGGCTACACCTTC	CASRTGLDGYTF
-	TRBV3-1/TRBV3-2	TRBJ2-5	-	TGTGCCAGCAGCCAAGAGGGCCGGGGGGAGACCCAGTACTTC	CASSQEGRGETQYF
TRBD1	TRBV6-5	TRBJ1-6	-	TGTGCCAGCAGCCCGGACAGGGGCCCTTCACCCCTCCACTTT	CASSPDRGPSPLHF
-	TRBV6-5	TRBJ2-2	-	TGTGCCAGCAGTTACGATGGGCGGGGTGGACTCCGGGAGCTGTTTTTT	CASSYDGRGGLRELFF